Listed below are T cell receptor beta chains from one sample, sequenced in a study of shared clonotypes between healthy human individuals. Sequencing was performed with immunoSEQ multiplex PCR; in TCRdb, only in-frame clones are kept and a portion is missing. The sample includes under 1,100,000 clones, roughly 70% of them seen just once. Sequenced: memory CD4+ T cells sorted from blood. Every receptor here comes from a man younger than 30 in good health. CDR3s include the opening cysteine and the closing phenylalanine or tryptophan. D genes are given only for firm matches. The size of a clone is reported for some rows only, either as once, few or many, or as a class for expanded clones.

TRBV2	many	TRBJ2-1	TRBD2	CASSETSGGTNEQFF	TGTGCCAGCAGTGAGACTAGCGGGGGAACCAATGAGCAGTTCTTC
TRBV15	NA	TRBJ2-7	NA	CATSRELGVTYEQYF	TGTGCCACCAGCAGAGAACTCGGCGTAACCTACGAGCAGTACTTC
TRBV5-6	NA	TRBJ2-5	NA	CASSRGPQETQYF	TGTGCCAGCAGCCGGGGGCCACAAGAGACCCAGTACTTC
TRBV19	NA	TRBJ1-1	TRBD1	CASGETGVNTEAFF	TGTGCCAGTGGGGAGACAGGGGTGAACACTGAAGCTTTCTTT
TRBV11-2	NA	TRBJ2-3	TRBD2	CASSVQGASGSDTQYF	TGTGCCAGCAGCGTGCAAGGGGCTAGCGGATCAGATACGCAGTATTTT
TRBV11-3	NA	TRBJ1-5	TRBD1	CASSLPKNRGNQPQHF	TGTGCCAGCAGCCTCCCTAAGAACAGGGGTAATCAGCCCCAGCATTTT
TRBV15	NA	TRBJ1-1	NA	CATSRERSAFF	TGTGCCACCAGCAGAGAAAGGTCGGCTTTCTTT
TRBV5-1	NA	TRBJ1-1	TRBD1	CASSLVGQGGQTEAFF	TGCGCCAGCAGCTTGGTGGGACAGGGAGGGCAGACTGAAGCTTTCTTT
TRBV6-6	NA	TRBJ2-3	NA	CASSYLRLDGTDTQYF	TGTGCCAGCAGTTACCTTAGACTAGATGGGACAGATACGCAGTATTTT
TRBV30	NA	TRBJ2-5	TRBD1	CAWETGRRETQYF	TGTGCCTGGGAGACAGGGCGGAGAGAGACCCAGTACTTC
TRBV5-4	NA	TRBJ2-1	NA	CASSLDLARYNEQFF	TGTGCCAGCAGCTTGGACCTAGCGCGATACAATGAGCAGTTCTTC
TRBV6-5	few	TRBJ1-3	NA	CASSRGDNTIYF	TGTGCCAGCAGTAGGGGAGACAACACCATATATTTT
TRBV7-2	NA	TRBJ2-3	NA	CASSYSASLTDTQYF	TGTGCCAGCAGCTATTCCGCTAGCCTTACAGATACGCAGTATTTT
TRBV6-1	once	TRBJ1-5	NA	CASSEGVAGLHQPQHF	TGTGCCAGCAGTGAAGGAGTCGCAGGGTTGCATCAGCCCCAGCATTTT
TRBV5-4	NA	TRBJ2-5	NA	CASSLGGSLLQETQYF	TGTGCCAGCAGCTTGGGTGGCTCCCTCTTACAAGAGACCCAGTACTTC
TRBV29-1	NA	TRBJ1-2	TRBD1	CSVLTEGAVGYTF	TGCAGCGTTTTGACGGAGGGGGCTGTTGGCTACACCTTC
TRBV5-1	NA	TRBJ1-5	NA	CASSPGELDFQPQHF	TGCGCCAGCAGCCCCGGCGAGTTAGACTTTCAGCCCCAGCATTTT
TRBV5-1	few	TRBJ2-2	NA	CASSLVGVAGELFF	TGCGCCAGCAGCTTGGTTGGGGTTGCCGGGGAGCTGTTTTTT
TRBV6-1	NA	TRBJ2-7	NA	CASSEALEKYEQYF	TGTGCCAGCAGTGAAGCGCTGGAGAAATACGAGCAGTACTTC
TRBV30	NA	TRBJ1-1	NA	CAWSSYWGNTEAFF	TGTGCCTGGAGCTCTTATTGGGGGAACACTGAAGCTTTCTTT
TRBV11-3	NA	TRBJ2-2	TRBD2	CASSFSLAGGTGELFF	TGTGCCAGCAGCTTTTCGCTAGCGGGGGGTACCGGGGAGCTGTTTTTT
TRBV20-1	NA	TRBJ1-2	NA	CSARVNGYTF	TGCAGTGCTAGAGTGAACGGCTACACCTTC
TRBV11-2	few	TRBJ2-1	NA	CASTPVSGSSYNEQFF	TGTGCCAGCACACCTGTATCCGGGTCCTCCTACAATGAGCAGTTCTTC
TRBV4-3	few	TRBJ2-7	TRBD1	CASSQDPDRVKNEQYF	TGCGCCAGCAGCCAAGATCCCGACAGGGTTAAGAACGAGCAGTACTTC
TRBV19	few	TRBJ1-2	NA	CASRMQGSGGGYTF	TGTGCCAGTAGAATGCAGGGCAGCGGAGGGGGCTACACCTTC
TRBV7-3	few	TRBJ2-1	TRBD2	CASSWSSGTNNEQFF	TGTGCCAGCAGCTGGAGTAGCGGGACAAACAATGAGCAGTTCTTC
TRBV5-8	NA	TRBJ1-2	NA	CASRPRGGYGYTF	TGTGCCAGCCGCCCCCGGGGGGGCTATGGCTACACCTTC
TRBV4-3	NA	TRBJ1-2	NA	CASSQGVGLGFNGYTF	TGCGCCAGCAGCCAAGGAGTCGGGCTAGGTTTTAATGGCTACACCTTC
TRBV4-3	many	TRBJ1-3	TRBD1	CASSHDRGTGNTIYF	TGCGCCAGCAGCCATGACAGGGGTACCGGAAACACCATATATTTT
TRBV5-4	NA	TRBJ2-7	TRBD2	CASSLDGGGRNYEQYF	TGTGCCAGCAGCTTGGATGGGGGGGGACGGAACTACGAGCAGTACTTC
TRBV5-1	once	TRBJ1-3	NA	CASSESGDGNTIYF	TGCGCCAGCAGTGAGTCAGGGGACGGAAACACCATATATTTT
TRBV5-8	NA	TRBJ1-4	NA	CASSPGGATNEKLFF	TGTGCCAGCAGCCCGGGAGGGGCAACTAATGAAAAACTGTTTTTT
TRBV6-5	NA	TRBJ2-7	TRBD1	CASSGDRAYEQYF	TGTGCCAGCAGTGGGGACAGGGCCTACGAGCAGTACTTC
TRBV7-9	NA	TRBJ1-4	NA	CASSLQLGVKLFF	TGTGCCAGCAGCTTGCAACTGGGTGTGAAACTGTTTTTT
TRBV6-6	NA	TRBJ1-1	NA	CASSYREIGTEAFF	TGTGCCAGCAGTTACCGGGAGATTGGCACTGAAGCTTTCTTT
TRBV28	NA	TRBJ2-7	NA	CASSVQGQSSYEQYF	TGTGCCAGCAGTGTACAGGGCCAAAGCTCCTACGAGCAGTACTTC
TRBV7-3	few	TRBJ1-6	NA	CASRGGHDSPLHF	TGTGCCAGCAGGGGAGGGCACGATTCACCCCTCCACTTT
TRBV29-1	NA	TRBJ1-5	NA	CSVVGDGNQPQHF	TGCAGCGTTGTAGGGGATGGAAATCAGCCCCAGCATTTT
TRBV5-4	NA	TRBJ2-1	TRBD2	CASSLTSGSYNEQFF	TGTGCCAGCAGCCTCACTAGCGGGTCCTACAATGAGCAGTTCTTC
TRBV2	NA	TRBJ1-5	NA	CASSEGSVGPQHF	TGTGCCAGCAGTGAAGGGTCCGTGGGGCCCCAGCATTTT